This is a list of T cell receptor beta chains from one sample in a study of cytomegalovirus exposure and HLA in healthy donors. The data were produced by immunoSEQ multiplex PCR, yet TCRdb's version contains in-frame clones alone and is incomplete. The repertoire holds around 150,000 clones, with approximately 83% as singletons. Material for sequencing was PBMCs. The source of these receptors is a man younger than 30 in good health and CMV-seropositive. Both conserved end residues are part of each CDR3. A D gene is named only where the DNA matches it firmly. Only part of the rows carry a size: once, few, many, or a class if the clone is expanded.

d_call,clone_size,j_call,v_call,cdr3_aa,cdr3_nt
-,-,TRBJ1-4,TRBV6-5,CASSYSRKSPNEKLFF,TGTGCCAGCAGTTACTCGAGAAAGAGCCCTAATGAAAAACTGTTTTTT
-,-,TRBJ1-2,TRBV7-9,CASINLAGVYYGYTF,TGTGCCAGCATCAATTTGGCAGGGGTTTACTATGGCTACACCTTC
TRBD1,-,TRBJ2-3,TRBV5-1,CASSRTGITDTQYF,TGCGCCAGCAGCCGGACAGGGATAACAGATACGCAGTATTTT
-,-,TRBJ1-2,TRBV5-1,CASSPRTPGDGYTF,TGCGCCAGCAGCCCGAGGACGCCGGGAGATGGCTACACCTTC
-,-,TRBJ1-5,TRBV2,CASRGQTGQPQHF,TGTGCCAGCAGGGGCCAGACAGGCCAGCCCCAGCATTTT
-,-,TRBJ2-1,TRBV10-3,CAIGPQGDGVDEQFF,TGTGCCATCGGACCACAGGGTGATGGAGTTGATGAGCAGTTCTTC
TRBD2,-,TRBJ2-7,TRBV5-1,CASSLVAGDSYEQYF,TGCGCCAGCAGCTTGGTAGCGGGGGACTCCTACGAGCAGTACTTC
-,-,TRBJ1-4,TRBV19,CASSTRDFLLTNEKLFF,TGTGCCAGTAGTACCCGGGACTTTCTACTTACTAATGAAAAACTGTTTTTT
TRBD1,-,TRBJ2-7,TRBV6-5,CATGQGYEQYF,TGTGCCACCGGACAGGGGTACGAGCAGTACTTC
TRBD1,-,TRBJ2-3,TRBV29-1,CSAPTGPSTDTQYF,TGCAGCGCCCCGACAGGGCCCAGCACAGATACGCAGTATTTT
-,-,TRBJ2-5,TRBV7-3,CASSLGPPRTPGETQYF,TGTGCCAGCAGTTTAGGCCCCCCTAGAACCCCCGGGGAGACCCAGTACTTC
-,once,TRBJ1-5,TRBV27,CASSLSGDQPQHF,TGTGCCAGCAGTTTATCGGGAGATCAGCCCCAGCATTTT
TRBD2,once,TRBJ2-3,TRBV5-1,CASSLASGLAGVSTDTQYF,TGCGCCAGCAGCTTGGCGTCTGGGCTAGCGGGGGTTAGCACAGATACGCAGTATTTT
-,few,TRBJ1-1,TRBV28,CASSLSRGGEAFF,TGTGCCAGCAGTTTATCCCGCGGGGGTGAAGCTTTCTTT
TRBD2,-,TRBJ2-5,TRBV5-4,CASSQPRGAGQETQYF,TGTGCCAGCAGCCAACCGCGGGGGGCCGGGCAAGAGACCCAGTACTTC
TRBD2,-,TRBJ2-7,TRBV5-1,CASTDGGGRKSNEQYF,TGCGCCAGCACCGACGGGGGGGGCAGGAAGTCAAACGAGCAGTACTTC
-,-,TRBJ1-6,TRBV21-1,CASSSQTGFYNSPLHF,TGTGCCAGCAGCTCACAAACAGGGTTCTATAATTCACCCCTCCACTTT
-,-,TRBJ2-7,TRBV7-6,CASSARLYEQYF,TGTGCCAGCAGCGCGCGTCTCTACGAGCAGTACTTC
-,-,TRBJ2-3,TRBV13,CASSSAGDSTDTQYF,TGTGCCAGCAGCTCCGCGGGCGACAGCACAGATACGCAGTATTTT
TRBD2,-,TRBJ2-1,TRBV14,CASSQLTSGGDEQFF,TGTGCCAGCAGCCAACTTACTAGCGGGGGGGATGAGCAGTTCTTC
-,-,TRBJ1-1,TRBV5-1,CASSLGGEWTEAFF,TGCGCCAGCAGCTTGGGGGGGGAATGGACTGAAGCTTTCTTT
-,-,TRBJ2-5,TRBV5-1,CASSLTGKETQYF,TGCGCCAGCAGCTTGACAGGGAAGGAGACCCAGTACTTC
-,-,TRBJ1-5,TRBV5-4,CASSFGTERPQHF,TGTGCCAGCAGCTTCGGTACGGAGCGGCCCCAGCATTTT
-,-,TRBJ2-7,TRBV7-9,CASSGDSYYEQYF,TGTGCCAGCAGCGGAGACAGCTACTACGAGCAGTACTTC
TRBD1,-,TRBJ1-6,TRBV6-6,CASSTGAPLHF,TGTGCCAGCAGTACAGGGGCACCCCTCCACTTT
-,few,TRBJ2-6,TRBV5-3,CARSCSVRDGSSGANVLTF,TGTGCCAGAAGCTGCTCTGTTCGGGACGGGAGCTCTGGGGCCAACGTCCTGACTTTC
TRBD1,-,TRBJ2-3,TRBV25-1,CASRDRGRPGDTQYF,TGTGCCAGCAGAGACAGGGGGCGCCCCGGAGATACGCAGTATTTT
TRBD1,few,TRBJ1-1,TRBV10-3,CAIRVGGIAFF,TGTGCCATCAGGGTAGGGGGCATAGCTTTCTTT
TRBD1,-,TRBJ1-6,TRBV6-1,CASNRQGAGSPLHF,TGTGCCAGCAACCGACAGGGGGCAGGGTCACCCCTCCACTTT
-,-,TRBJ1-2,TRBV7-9,CASSLAHGDTGYTF,TGTGCCAGCAGCTTAGCGCACGGGGATACGGGCTACACCTTC
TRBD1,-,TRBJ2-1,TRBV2,CASRRDRSSYNEQFF,TGTGCCAGCAGGAGGGACAGGAGCTCCTACAATGAGCAGTTCTTC
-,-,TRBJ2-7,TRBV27,CASSLSGDYEQYF,TGTGCCAGCAGTTTATCGGGAGACTACGAGCAGTACTTC
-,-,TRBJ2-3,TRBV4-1,CASSQEDWLNTDTQYF,TGCGCCAGCAGCCAAGAGGACTGGCTAAACACAGATACGCAGTATTTT
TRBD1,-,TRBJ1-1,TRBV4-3,CASSQDLLGQGGRVEAFF,TGCGCCAGCAGCCAAGACCTCTTGGGACAGGGGGGGAGGGTTGAAGCTTTCTTT
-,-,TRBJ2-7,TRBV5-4,CASSDTGSYEQYF,TGTGCCAGCAGCGACACAGGGTCCTACGAGCAGTACTTC
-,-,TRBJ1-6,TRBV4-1,CASSQEGQNSPLHF,TGCGCCAGCAGCCAAGAAGGACAGAATTCACCCCTCCACTTT
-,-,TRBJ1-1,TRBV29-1,CSVEVHGTRKEAFF,TGCAGCGTTGAGGTTCACGGGACAAGAAAAGAAGCTTTCTTT
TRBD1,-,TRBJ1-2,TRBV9,CASSAYYRGRIYGYTF,TGTGCCAGCAGCGCCTATTACAGGGGGCGGATCTATGGCTACACCTTC
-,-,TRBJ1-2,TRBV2,CASIRQGTPNNYGYTF,TGTGCCAGCATAAGGCAGGGGACGCCAAATAACTATGGCTACACCTTC
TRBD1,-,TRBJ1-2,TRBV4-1,CASTGGLHYGYTF,TGCGCCAGCACAGGGGGCTTACACTATGGCTACACCTTC
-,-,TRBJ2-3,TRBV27,CASSFQRVSTDTQYF,TGTGCCAGCAGTTTCCAGCGCGTTAGCACAGATACGCAGTATTTT
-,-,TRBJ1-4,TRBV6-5,CASSYSTGSNEKLFF,TGTGCCAGCAGTTACTCGACAGGTAGTAATGAAAAACTGTTTTTT
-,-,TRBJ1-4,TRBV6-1,CASSGQGWGEKLFF,TGTGCCAGCAGTGGGCAGGGTTGGGGCGAAAAACTGTTTTTT
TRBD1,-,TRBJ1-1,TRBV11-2,CASSRDRDAFEAFF,TGTGCCAGCAGCCGAGACAGGGACGCTTTTGAAGCTTTCTTT
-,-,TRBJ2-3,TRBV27,CATRQSSTDTQYF,TGTGCCACCCGACAGTCTAGCACAGATACGCAGTATTTT
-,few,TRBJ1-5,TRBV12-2,CASRTPTVRDRGPWGSNQPQHF,TGTGCAAGTCGCACCCCCACCGTTAGGGACAGGGGGCCCTGGGGTAGCAATCAGCCCCAGCATTTT